The clone carrying this TCR beta chain came up many times. Preparation of the TCRbeta library was carried out with unique molecular identifiers. TCRdb processed the PCR reads anew with MiXCR; each CDR3 protein has one entry. The sample gives about 230,000 distinct CDR3 sequences, about 12% of which show up once; 2% to 3% is in the top ten. This specimen belongs to a study of T-cell reconstitution after alpha-beta-depleted transplantation in children. This CDR3 comprises 16 residues. With 1 base removed from V and 1 base from J, the gap between germline ends came to 10 bases. From germline, CDR1 is SGHTA and CDR2 FQGNSA.

This TCR was sampled from a human donor who donated a stem cell graft to a child with acute lymphoblastic leukemia. Sequenced here: PBMCs from the stem cell graft donor, sampled from the stem cell graft. The rearrangement links TRBV7-2 to TRBJ2-2, with a weak D call TRBD2 (5 bases). The DNA for the CDR3 is TGTGCCAGCAGCTTAGGGATCCGGGGGAACACCGGGGAGCTGTTTTTT. It encodes CASSLGIRGNTGELFF.